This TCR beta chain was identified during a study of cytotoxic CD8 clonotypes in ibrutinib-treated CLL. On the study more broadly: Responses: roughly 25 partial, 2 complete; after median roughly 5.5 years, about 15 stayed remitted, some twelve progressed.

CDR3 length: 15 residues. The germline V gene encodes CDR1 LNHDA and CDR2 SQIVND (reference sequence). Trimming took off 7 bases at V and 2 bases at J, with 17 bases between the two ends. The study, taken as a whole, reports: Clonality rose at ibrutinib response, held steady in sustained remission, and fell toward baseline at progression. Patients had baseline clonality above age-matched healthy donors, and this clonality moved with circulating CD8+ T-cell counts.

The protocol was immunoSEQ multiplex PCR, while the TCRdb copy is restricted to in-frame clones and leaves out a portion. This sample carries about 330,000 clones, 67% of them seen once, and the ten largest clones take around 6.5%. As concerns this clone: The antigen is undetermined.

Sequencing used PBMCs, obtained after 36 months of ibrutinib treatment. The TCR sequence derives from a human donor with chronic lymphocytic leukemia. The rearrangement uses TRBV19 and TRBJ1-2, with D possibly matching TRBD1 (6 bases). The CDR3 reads CASTLGSGVNYGYTF. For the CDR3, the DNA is TGTGCCAGTACCCTAGGGTCAGGGGTCAACTATGGCTACACCTTC.